This T cell receptor (beta chain) appears in the sequencing data of a study of CD8 T cells in ankylosing spondylitis (dated by TCRdb to 2016 to 2017). As for the study more broadly: The study profiled T cell receptor beta repertoires in healthy donors and ankylosing spondylitis patients to find disease-linked TCR variants. Peripheral blood samples were taken, and synovial fluid was additionally collected from ankylosing spondylitis patients. The whole study cohort included 90 to 120 healthy donors and 25 ankylosing spondylitis patients. On the study overall, not on this receptor specifically: Significant enrichment of the disease-linked clones was reported in matched synovial fluid samples from ankylosing spondylitis patients. Some motif variants were previously reported in synovial fluid and blood of reactive arthritis patients, suggesting common disease-initiation mechanisms. The disease-linked clones had a CD8+ phenotype and were found at relatively low frequencies in peripheral blood. Blood from ankylosing spondylitis patients appeared to be characterized by a TCR beta motif composed of about eight highly homologous amino acid variants.

This clonotype has a handful of counts. What this receptor recognizes is not known. Base qualities are not recorded, but no much larger clone differs from it by a single base. CDR1 and CDR2 were assigned from the germline V gene (reference sequence) as GTSNPN and SVGIG. Here V drops 1 base and J drops 6 bases, and the junction holds 1 base not matched to any gene. The CDR3 runs 12 residues from the cysteine to the phenylalanine. Of the read, only the CDR3 DNA is kept; its 36 bases are in frame from base 1. Sequencing instrument: Illumina HiSeq 2500. Quantitative 5'-RACE with molecular barcodes was used to prepare TCR beta libraries. For the original study's pipeline: Disease-linked TCR variants were identified with a new computational method built on a probabilistic model of VDJ rearrangement. The public reads were reanalyzed by TCRdb: fastp trimming at Q25, MiXCR alignment, in-frame beta chains only. Rows merge per CDR3 protein into single entries with the most common DNA and genes. V and J calls and clone size were set by TCRdb, not the authors. The sample has approximately 260,000 distinct CDR3 sequences on record, about 9.1% of them singletons. Of the sample, approximately 6.3% falls within the top ten clones.

The sequencing sample was made of blood, either unsorted or a sorted T cell fraction (not recorded which). The receptor chain draws on TRBV30 and TRBJ1-1, with 8 bases aligning to TRBD1. The sequence derives from a male donor with ankylosing spondylitis or in good health (not recorded which). CDR3 reads: CAWSGTGSEAFF. The DNA sequence follows: TGTGCCTGGAGTGGGACAGGGTCTGAAGCTTTCTTT.